This T cell receptor beta chain was identified during a study of control samples from healthy donors and cancer patients. Data came from immunoSEQ multiplex PCR; TCRdb stores just in-frame clones and leaves some out. Of around 93,000 clones in the sample, more than 90% were seen once. CDR1 and CDR2 from the germline V gene are MGHDK and SYGVNS. The CDR3 loop spans 12 amino acids. V shed 4 bases and J shed 8 bases, with 11 bases lying between them. This chain links TRBV25-1 with TRBJ1-2; D unresolved. This clonotype originated in a human donor in good health. The donor label of this sample is uncertain. Specimen: blood. In nucleotides, the CDR3 is TGTGCCAGCAGTGCCCCCGGCTGGGGCTACACCTTC. Its protein product is CASSAPGWGYTF.